These 6 T cell receptor beta chains originate from one sample sequenced in a study of OX40 agonist ivuxolimab in advanced cancers. The assay was immunoSEQ multiplex PCR, and TCRdb's table has in-frame clones only and misses some. Here the sample spans 70,000 or so clones, around 85% being singletons. The source material was CD4+ or CD8+ T cells sorted from blood, sampled in a trial of the OX40 agonist ivuxolimab. These receptors originate from an adult with an advanced solid tumor such as melanoma, head and neck, liver or kidney cancer.

The chain recombines TRBV7-6 with TRBJ2-7, with 12 bases matching TRBD2. Per germline, CDR1 SGHVS and CDR2 FNYEAQ. CDR3 size: 19 residues. Germline trimming cut 2 bases from V and 2 bases from J; bases unmatched to any gene: 13. This chain's CDR3 is CASSLSSKETSGGTYEQYF. The DNA of the CDR3 is TGTGCCAGCAGCTTATCCTCTAAGGAGACTAGCGGGGGAACCTACGAGCAGTACTTC.

The chain recombines TRBV28 with TRBJ1-2; 7 positions agree with TRBD1. With V trimmed by 6 bases and J by 8 bases, 6 bases remained unmatched. Per germline, CDR1 MDHEN and CDR2 SYDVKM. There are 12 residues in the CDR3. The CDR3 nucleotides are TGTGCCAGCAGCCCCCGAGGGGGCGGCTACACCTTC. It yields the protein CASSPRGGGYTF.

The V gene is TRBV5-4, the J gene TRBJ1-2, with D possibly TRBD1 on 5 matching bases. This CDR3 contains 14 residues. Trimming cost V 2 bases and J 2 bases, with 10 bases left between them. Germline CDR1 and CDR2: SGHNT and YYREEE (reference sequence). DNA for the CDR3: TGTGCCAGCAGCTTCCCCGGGGGGAACTATGGCTACACCTTC. Its protein product is CASSFPGGNYGYTF.

The CDR3 DNA reads as TGCGCCAGCAGCTACCTGGGTAGCAGGGGGTACAATGAGCAGTTCTTC. Amino acid sequence: CASSYLGSRGYNEQFF. The chain employs TRBV4-1 and TRBJ2-1; TRBD1 aligns across 7 bases. The length of the CDR3 is 16 residues. The germline CDR1 and CDR2 sequences are MGHRA and YSYEKL. V shed 5 bases, J shed 4 bases, and the junction held 11 bases outside the gene matches.

The chain employs TRBV5-1 and TRBJ2-7; tentative D call: TRBD2 (5 bases). The CDR3 has 13 residues. The V gene lost 4 bases and the J gene lost 4 bases, with 12 bases spanning the gap. CDR1 is SGHRS, CDR2 YFSETQ, per germline. DNA of the CDR3: TGCGCCAGCAGCCCGTTGACTACTTACGAGCAGTACTTC. Translated, it gives CASSPLTTYEQYF. The variable domain in full, with the rest retrieved from reference TRBV5-1 and TRBJ2-7, is KAGVTQTPRYLIKTRGQQVTLSCSPISGHRSVSWYQQTPGQGLQFLFEYFSETQRNKGNFPGRFSGRQFSNSRSEMNVSTLELGDSALYLCASSPLTTYEQYFGPGTRLTVT.

The chain combines TRBV28 with TRBJ2-3; TRBD1 agrees at 10 bases. Germline V gene sequence: CDR1 MDHEN, CDR2 SYDVKM. The junction had 7 bases not matched to a gene; V was cut back by 7 bases and J by 0 bases. CDR3 size: 16 residues. The CDR3 DNA sequence: TGTGCCAGCACAACGCCGGGACAGGGGAGCACAGATACGCAGTATTTT. It encodes CASTTPGQGSTDTQYF.